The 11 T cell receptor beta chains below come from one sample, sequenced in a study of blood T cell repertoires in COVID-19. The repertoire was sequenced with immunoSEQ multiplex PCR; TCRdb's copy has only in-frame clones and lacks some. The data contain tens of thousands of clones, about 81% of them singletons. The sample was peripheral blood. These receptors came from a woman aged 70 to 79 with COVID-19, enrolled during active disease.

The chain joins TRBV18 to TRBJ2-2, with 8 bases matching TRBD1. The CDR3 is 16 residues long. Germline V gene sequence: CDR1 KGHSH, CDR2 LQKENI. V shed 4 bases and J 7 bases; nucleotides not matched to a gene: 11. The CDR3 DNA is TGTGCCAGCTCACAATCGACAGGGGATCGAGGCGGGGAGCTGTTTTTT. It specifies CASSQSTGDRGGELFF. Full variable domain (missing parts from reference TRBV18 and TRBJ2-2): NAGVMQNPRHLVRRRGQEARLRCSPMKGHSHVYWYRQLPEEGLKFMVYLQKENIIDESGMPKERFSAEFPKEGPSILRIQQVVRGDSAAYFCASSQSTGDRGGELFFGEGSRLTVL.

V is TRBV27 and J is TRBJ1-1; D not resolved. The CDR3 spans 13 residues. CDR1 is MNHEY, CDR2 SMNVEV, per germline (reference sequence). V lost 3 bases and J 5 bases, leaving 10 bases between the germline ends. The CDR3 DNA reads TGTGCCAGCAGTTTTGAAAGGGAGACTGAAGCTTTCTTT. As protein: CASSFERETEAFF.

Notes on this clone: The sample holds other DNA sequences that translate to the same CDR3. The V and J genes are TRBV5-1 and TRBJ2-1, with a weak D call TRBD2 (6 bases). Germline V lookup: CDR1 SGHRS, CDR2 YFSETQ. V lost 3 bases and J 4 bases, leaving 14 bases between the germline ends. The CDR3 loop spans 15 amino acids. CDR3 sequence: CASSSSGTDYNEQFF. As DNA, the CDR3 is TGCGCCAGCAGCTCCTCCGGGACTGATTACAATGAGCAGTTCTTC.

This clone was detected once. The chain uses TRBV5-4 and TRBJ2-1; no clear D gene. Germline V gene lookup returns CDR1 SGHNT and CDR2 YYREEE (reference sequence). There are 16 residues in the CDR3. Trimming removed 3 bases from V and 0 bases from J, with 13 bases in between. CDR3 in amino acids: CASSSGTPSSYNEQFF. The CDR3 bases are TGTGCCAGCAGCTCAGGTACCCCGAGCTCCTACAATGAGCAGTTCTTC.

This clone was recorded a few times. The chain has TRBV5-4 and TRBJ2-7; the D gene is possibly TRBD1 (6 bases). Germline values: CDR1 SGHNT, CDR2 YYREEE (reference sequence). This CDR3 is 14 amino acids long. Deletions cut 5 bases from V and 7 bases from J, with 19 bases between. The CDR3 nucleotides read TGTGCCAGCAGATCCGGGACATTTGACCCGGAGCAGTACGTC. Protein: CASRSGTFDPEQYV.

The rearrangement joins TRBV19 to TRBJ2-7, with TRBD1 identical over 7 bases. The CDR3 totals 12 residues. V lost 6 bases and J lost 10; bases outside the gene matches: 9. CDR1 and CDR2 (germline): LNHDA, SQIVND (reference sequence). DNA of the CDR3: TGTGCCAGTAGCGGGGACAGAGCCGTTCAGTACTTC. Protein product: CASSGDRAVQYF.

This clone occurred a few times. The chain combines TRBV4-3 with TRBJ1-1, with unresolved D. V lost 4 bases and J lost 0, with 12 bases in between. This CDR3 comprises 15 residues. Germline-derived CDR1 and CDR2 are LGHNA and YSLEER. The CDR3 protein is CASSPGLSMNTEAFF. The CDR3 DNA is TGCGCCAGCAGCCCCGGACTGAGCATGAACACTGAAGCTTTCTTT.

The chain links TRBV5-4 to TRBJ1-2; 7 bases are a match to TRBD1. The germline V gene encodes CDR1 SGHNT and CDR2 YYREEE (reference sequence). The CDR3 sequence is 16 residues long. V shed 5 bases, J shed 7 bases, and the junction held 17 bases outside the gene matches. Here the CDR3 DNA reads TGTGCCAGCAGTCCCCCGGCGGTAGGGGGCTTTAGTGGCTACACCTTC. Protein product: CASSPPAVGGFSGYTF.

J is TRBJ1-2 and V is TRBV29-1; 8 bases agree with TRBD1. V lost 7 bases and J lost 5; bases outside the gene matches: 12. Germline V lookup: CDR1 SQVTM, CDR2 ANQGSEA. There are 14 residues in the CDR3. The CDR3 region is CSAQQPDRGYGYTF. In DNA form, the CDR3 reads TGCAGCGCACAACAACCAGACAGGGGATATGGCTACACCTTC.

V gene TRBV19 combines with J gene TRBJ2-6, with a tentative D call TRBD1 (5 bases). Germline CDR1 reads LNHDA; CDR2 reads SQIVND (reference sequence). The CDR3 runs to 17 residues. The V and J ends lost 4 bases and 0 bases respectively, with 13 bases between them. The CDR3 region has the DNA TGTGCCAGTAGTAAACCCAGGGAAACCTCTGGGGCCAACGTCCTGACTTTC. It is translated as CASSKPRETSGANVLTF.

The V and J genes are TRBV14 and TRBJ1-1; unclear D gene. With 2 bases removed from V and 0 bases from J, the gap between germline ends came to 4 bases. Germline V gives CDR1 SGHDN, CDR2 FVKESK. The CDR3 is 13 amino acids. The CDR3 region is CASSQTMNTEAFF. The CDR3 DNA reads TGTGCCAGCAGCCAAACTATGAACACTGAAGCTTTCTTT.